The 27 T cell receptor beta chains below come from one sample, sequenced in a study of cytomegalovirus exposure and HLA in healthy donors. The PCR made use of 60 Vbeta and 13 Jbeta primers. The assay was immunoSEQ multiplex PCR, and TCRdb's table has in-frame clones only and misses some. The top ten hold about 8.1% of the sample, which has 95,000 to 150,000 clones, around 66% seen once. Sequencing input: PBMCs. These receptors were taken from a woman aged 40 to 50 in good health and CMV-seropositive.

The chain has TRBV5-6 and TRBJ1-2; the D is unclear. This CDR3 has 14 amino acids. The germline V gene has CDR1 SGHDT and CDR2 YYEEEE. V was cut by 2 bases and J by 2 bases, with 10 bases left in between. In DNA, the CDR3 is TGTGCCAGCAGCTTCTCGGGTCAGAACTATGGCTACACCTTC. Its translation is CASSFSGQNYGYTF. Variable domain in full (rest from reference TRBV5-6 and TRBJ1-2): DAGVTQSPTHLIKTRGQQVTLRCSPKSGHDTVSWYQQALGQGPQFIFQYYEEEERQRGNFPDRFSGHQFPNYSSELNVNALLLGDSALYLCASSFSGQNYGYTFGSGTRLTVV.

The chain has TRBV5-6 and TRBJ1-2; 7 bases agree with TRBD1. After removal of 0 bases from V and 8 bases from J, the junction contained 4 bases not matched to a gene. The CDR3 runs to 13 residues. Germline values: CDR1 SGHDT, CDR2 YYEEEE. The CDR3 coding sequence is TGTGCCAGCAGCTTGGGACAGGGTCCGGGCTACACCTTC. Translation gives CASSLGQGPGYTF.

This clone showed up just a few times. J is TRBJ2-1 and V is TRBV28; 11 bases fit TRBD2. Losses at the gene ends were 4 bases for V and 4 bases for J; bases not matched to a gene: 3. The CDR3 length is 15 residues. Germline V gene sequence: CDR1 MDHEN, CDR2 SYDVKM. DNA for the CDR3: TGTGCCAGCAGTTCGCCTAGCGGGGGGTACAATGAGCAGTTCTTC. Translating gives CASSSPSGGYNEQFF. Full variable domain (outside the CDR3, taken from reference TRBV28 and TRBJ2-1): DVKVTQSSRYLVKRTGEKVFLECVQDMDHENMFWYRQDPGLGLRLIYFSYDVKMKEKGDIPEGYSVSREKKERFSLILESASTNQTSMYLCASSSPSGGYNEQFFGPGTRLTVL.

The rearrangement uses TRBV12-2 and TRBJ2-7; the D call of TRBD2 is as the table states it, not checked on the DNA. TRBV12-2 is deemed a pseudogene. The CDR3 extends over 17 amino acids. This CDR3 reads CASWLGSGDARFQEQYF. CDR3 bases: TGTGCAAGTTGGTTGGGTAGCGGGGACGCCCGGTTTCAAGAGCAGTACTTC.

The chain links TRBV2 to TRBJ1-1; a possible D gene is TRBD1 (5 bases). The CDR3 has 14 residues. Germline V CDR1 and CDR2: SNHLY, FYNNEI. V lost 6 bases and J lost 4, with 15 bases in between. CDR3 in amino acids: CASRVDMGPTEAFF. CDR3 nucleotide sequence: TGTGCCAGCAGGGTCGACATGGGGCCCACTGAAGCTTTCTTT.

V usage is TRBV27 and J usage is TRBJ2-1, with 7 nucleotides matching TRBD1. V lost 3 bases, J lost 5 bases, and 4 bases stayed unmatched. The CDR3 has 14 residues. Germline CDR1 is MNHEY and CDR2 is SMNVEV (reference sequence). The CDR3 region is CASSLGQSNNEQFF. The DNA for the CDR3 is TGTGCCAGCAGTTTGGGACAGTCGAACAATGAGCAGTTCTTC.

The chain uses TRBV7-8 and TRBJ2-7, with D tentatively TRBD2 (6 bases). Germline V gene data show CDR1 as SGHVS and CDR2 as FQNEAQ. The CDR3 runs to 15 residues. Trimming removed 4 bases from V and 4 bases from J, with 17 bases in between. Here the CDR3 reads CASSSRDFSGYEQYF. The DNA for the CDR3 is TGTGCCAGCAGCTCGAGGGACTTCAGCGGGTACGAGCAGTACTTC.

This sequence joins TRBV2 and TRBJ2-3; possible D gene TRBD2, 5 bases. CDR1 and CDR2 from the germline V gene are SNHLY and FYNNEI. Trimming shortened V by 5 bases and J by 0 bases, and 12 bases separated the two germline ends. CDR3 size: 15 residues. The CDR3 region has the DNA TGTGCCAGCAGTCTTGGAGGACTCAGCACAGATACGCAGTATTTT. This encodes CASSLGGLSTDTQYF. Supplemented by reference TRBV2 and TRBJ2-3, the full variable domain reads EPEVTQTPSHQVTQMGQEVILRCVPISNHLYFYWYRQILGQKVEFLVSFYNNEISEKSEIFDDQFSVERPDGSNFTLKIRSTKLEDSAMYFCASSLGGLSTDTQYFGPGTRLTVL.

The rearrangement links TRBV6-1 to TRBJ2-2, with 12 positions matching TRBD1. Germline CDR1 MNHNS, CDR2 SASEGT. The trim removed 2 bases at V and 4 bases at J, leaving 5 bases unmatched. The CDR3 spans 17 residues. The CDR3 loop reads CASSELGQGATTGELFF. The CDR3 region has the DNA TGTGCCAGCAGTGAATTGGGACAGGGGGCCACCACCGGGGAGCTGTTTTTT.

The DNA of the CDR3 is TGTGCCACCAGCAGAGACACTCTTGTGGGCGGGAGCTACACCTTC. It codes for CATSRDTLVGGSYTF. The chain employs TRBV15 and TRBJ1-2, with D hard to call. Germline V gene data show CDR1 as LNHNV and CDR2 as YYDKDF (reference sequence). The ends were cut back, 0 bases at V and 9 bases at J, with 17 bases in the middle. The CDR3 has 15 amino acids.

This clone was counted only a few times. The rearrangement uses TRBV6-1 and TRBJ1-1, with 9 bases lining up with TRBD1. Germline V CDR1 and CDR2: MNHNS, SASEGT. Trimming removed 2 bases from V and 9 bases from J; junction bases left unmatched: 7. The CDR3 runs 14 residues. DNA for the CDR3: TGTGCCAGCAGTGAAAGGGGACAGGGAGGAAAAGCTTTCTTT. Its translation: CASSERGQGGKAFF.

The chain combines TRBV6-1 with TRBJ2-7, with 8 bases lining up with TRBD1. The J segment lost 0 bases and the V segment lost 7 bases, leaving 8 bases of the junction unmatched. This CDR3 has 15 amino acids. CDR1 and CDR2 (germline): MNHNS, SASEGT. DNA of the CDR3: TGTGCCAGCAACCCTCTCAGGGGGCACTCCTACGAGCAGTACTTC. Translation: CASNPLRGHSYEQYF.

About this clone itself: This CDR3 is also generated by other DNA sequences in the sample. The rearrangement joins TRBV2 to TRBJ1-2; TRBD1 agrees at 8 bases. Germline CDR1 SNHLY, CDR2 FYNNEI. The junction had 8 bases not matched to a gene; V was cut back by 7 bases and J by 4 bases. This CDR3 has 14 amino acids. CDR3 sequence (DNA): TGTGCCAGCAATTCTCAGGGGGCCCCCTATGGCTACACCTTC. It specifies CASNSQGAPYGYTF.

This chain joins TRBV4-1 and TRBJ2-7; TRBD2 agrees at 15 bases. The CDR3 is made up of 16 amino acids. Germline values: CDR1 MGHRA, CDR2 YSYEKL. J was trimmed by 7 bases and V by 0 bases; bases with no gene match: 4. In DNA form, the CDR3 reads TGCGCCAGCAGCCAAGAGGGTGGGACTAGCGGGAGGGAGCAGTACTTC. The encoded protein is CASSQEGGTSGREQYF.

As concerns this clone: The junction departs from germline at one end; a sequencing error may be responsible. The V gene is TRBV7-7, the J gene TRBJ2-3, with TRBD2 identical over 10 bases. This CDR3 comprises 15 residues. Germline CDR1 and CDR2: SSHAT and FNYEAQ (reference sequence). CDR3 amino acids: CASSLTSGSTDTQYF. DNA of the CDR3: TGTGCTAGCAGCTTGACTAGCGGGAGCACAGATACGCAGTATTTT.

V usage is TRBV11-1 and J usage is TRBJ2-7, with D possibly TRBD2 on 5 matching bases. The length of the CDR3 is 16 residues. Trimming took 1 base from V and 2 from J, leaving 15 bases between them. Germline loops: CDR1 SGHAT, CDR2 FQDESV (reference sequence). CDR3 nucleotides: TGTGCCAGCAGCTTAGTCTCGCTTCGGGGAACCTACGAGCAGTACTTC. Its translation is CASSLVSLRGTYEQYF.

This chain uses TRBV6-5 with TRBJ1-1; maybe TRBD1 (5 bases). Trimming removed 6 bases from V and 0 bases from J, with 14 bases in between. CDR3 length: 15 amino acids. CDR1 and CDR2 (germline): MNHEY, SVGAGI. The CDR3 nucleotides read TGTGCCAGCAGGAGACAGATCTATATGAACACTGAAGCTTTCTTT. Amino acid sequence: CASRRQIYMNTEAFF.

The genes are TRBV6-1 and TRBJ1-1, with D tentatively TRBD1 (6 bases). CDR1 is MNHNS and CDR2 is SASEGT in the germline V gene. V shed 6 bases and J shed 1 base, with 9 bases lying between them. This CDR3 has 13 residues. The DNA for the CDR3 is TGTGCCAGCAGCGGACAGCCGAACACTGAAGCTTTCTTT. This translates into CASSGQPNTEAFF.

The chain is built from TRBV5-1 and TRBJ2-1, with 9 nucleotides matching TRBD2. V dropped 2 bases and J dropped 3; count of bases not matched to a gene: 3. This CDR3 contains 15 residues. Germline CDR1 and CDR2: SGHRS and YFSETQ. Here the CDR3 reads CASSFSGGIYNEQFF. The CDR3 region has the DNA TGCGCCAGCAGCTTTAGCGGGGGTATCTACAATGAGCAGTTCTTC.

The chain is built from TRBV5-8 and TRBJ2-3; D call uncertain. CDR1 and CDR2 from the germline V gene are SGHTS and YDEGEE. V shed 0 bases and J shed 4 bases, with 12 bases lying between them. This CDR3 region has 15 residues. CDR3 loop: CASSLDVAGADTQYF. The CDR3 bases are TGTGCCAGCAGCTTGGACGTAGCCGGAGCAGATACGCAGTATTTT.

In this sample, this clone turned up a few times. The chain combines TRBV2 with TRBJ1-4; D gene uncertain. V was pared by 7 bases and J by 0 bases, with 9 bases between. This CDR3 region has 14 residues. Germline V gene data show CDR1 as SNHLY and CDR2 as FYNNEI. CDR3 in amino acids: CASNLVATNEKLFF. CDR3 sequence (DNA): TGTGCCAGCAACTTGGTTGCAACTAATGAAAAACTGTTTTTT.

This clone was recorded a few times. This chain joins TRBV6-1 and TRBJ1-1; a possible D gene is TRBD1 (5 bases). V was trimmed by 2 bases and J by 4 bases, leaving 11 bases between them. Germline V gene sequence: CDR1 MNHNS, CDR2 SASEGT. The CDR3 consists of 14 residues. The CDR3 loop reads CASSERGRATEAFF. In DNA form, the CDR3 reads TGTGCCAGCAGTGAAAGGGGCAGGGCCACTGAAGCTTTCTTT.

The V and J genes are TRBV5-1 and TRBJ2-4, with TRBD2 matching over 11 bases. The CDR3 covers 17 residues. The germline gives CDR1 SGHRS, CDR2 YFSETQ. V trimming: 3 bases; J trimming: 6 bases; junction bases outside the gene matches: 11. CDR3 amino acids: CASSSRVAGGRGNIQYF. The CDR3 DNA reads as TGCGCCAGCAGCTCCCGGGTAGCGGGGGGGAGGGGAAACATTCAGTACTTC.

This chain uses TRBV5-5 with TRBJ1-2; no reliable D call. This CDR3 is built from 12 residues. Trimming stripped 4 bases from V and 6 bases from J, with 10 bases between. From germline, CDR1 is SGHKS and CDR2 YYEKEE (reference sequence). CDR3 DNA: TGTGCCAGCAGCGTCGGGTTTGATGGCTACACCTTC. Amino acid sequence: CASSVGFDGYTF.

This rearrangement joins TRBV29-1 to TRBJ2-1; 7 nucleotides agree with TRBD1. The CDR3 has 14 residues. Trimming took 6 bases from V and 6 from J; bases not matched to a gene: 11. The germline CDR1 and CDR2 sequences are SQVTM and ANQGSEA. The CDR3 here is CSVRDRTVGNEQFF. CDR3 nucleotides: TGCAGCGTCAGGGACAGAACAGTGGGCAATGAGCAGTTCTTC.

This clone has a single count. The CDR3 here is CASSVSTGSSYEQYF. The CDR3 coding sequence is TGTGCCAGCAGCGTTTCTACAGGGAGCTCCTACGAGCAGTACTTC. The chain employs TRBV6-1 and TRBJ2-7; a weak D match, TRBD1 (6 bases). The CDR3 totals 15 residues. V lost 6 bases and J 0 bases, leaving 15 bases between the germline ends. Germline V gene sequence: CDR1 MNHNS, CDR2 SASEGT.

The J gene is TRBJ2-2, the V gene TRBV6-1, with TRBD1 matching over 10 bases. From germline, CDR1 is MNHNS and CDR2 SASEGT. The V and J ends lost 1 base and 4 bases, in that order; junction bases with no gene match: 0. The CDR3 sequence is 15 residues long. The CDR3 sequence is CASSEGTGGTGELFF. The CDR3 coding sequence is TGTGCCAGCAGTGAAGGGACAGGGGGCACCGGGGAGCTGTTTTTT.